These 22 T cell receptor beta chains originate from one sample sequenced in a study of blood T cell repertoires in COVID-19. Sequenced by immunoSEQ multiplex PCR; TCRdb stores in-frame clones only, minus some. The top ten hold 6% to 7% of the sample, which has approximately 190,000 clones, roughly four fifths seen once. Sequenced material: peripheral blood. The receptors shown here come from a woman aged 40-49 years with acute or convalescent COVID-19.

This chain connects TRBV19 to TRBJ1-5; D not resolved. Trimming took off 3 bases at V and 0 bases at J, with 9 bases between the two ends. This CDR3 is built from 15 residues. Germline V lookup: CDR1 LNHDA, CDR2 SQIVND (reference sequence). CDR3 DNA: TGTGCCAGTAGTATGTACGGTTATAGCAATCAGCCCCAGCATTTT. This translates into CASSMYGYSNQPQHF. Filled out from reference TRBV19 and TRBJ1-5, the complete variable domain reads DGGITQSPKYLFRKEGQNVTLSCEQNLNHDAMYWYRQDPGQGLRLIYYSQIVNDFQKGDIAEGYSVSREKKESFPLTVTSAQKNPTAFYLCASSMYGYSNQPQHFGDGTRLSIL.

Concerning this clone: Other DNA sequences of this sample code for an identical CDR3. V gene TRBV3-1 (or the pseudogene TRBV3-2) combines with J gene TRBJ1-5, with 7 bases matching TRBD1. CDR3 size: 13 residues. Germline V gene data show CDR1 as LGHDT and CDR2 as YNNKEL (reference sequence). V gave up 1 base and J gave up 7 bases; unmatched junction bases: 1. The CDR3 is CASSQAQGQPQHF. For the CDR3, the DNA is TGTGCCAGCAGCCAAGCACAGGGGCAGCCCCAGCATTTT.

V is TRBV6-6 and J is TRBJ1-2, with D tentatively TRBD1 (6 bases). This CDR3 contains 12 residues. Trimming removed 6 bases from V and 6 bases from J, with 11 bases in between. CDR1 MNHNY and CDR2 SVGAGI come from the germline V gene (reference sequence). CDR3 loop: CASSRRGDGYTF. CDR3 coding DNA: TGTGCCAGCAGCCGCAGGGGAGATGGCTACACCTTC.

This clone showed up just once. The chain recombines TRBV6-5 with TRBJ1-2, with D perhaps TRBD1 (6 bases). The germline V gene encodes CDR1 MNHEY and CDR2 SVGAGI. The CDR3 sequence is 15 residues long. Trimming took 7 bases from V and 4 from J, leaving 19 bases between them. The CDR3 loop reads CASTPTQGSPYGYTF. The CDR3 region has the DNA TGTGCCAGCACCCCGACCCAGGGGTCACCCTATGGCTACACCTTC.

The chain recombines TRBV5-1 with TRBJ1-3, with 10 bases lining up with TRBD1. The CDR3 has 15 residues. CDR1 SGHRS and CDR2 YFSETQ come from the germline V gene. Losses at the gene ends were 4 bases for V and 0 bases for J; bases not matched to a gene: 1. The CDR3, as DNA: TGCGCCAGCAGCCGGGACAGGGGCTCTGGAAACACCATATATTTT. Amino acid sequence: CASSRDRGSGNTIYF.

In DNA, the CDR3 is TGTGCCAGCAGCGCCGGGACTTATAGCAATCAGCCCCAGCATTTT. Protein product: CASSAGTYSNQPQHF. This chain links TRBV9 with TRBJ1-5; perhaps TRBD1 as D (5 bases). Germline CDR1 and CDR2: SGDLS and YYNGEE. V lost 3 bases and J lost 0, with 10 bases in between. The CDR3 sequence is 15 residues long.

V gene TRBV27 combines with J gene TRBJ2-7; maybe TRBD2 (5 bases). The germline CDR1 and CDR2 sequences are MNHEY and SMNVEV (reference sequence). The CDR3 consists of 16 residues. V lost 1 base, J lost 3 bases, and 16 bases lay in between. CDR3 protein: CASSLYWRKDSYEQYF. The CDR3 DNA sequence: TGTGCCAGCAGTTTATACTGGAGGAAGGATAGCTACGAGCAGTACTTC.

The gene calls are TRBV4-1 and TRBJ1-1, with D perhaps matching TRBD1 (6 bases). CDR3 size: 14 residues. Looked up from germline, CDR1 is MGHRA and CDR2 is YSYEKL. V lost 3 bases and J lost 2, with 10 bases in between. This CDR3 reads CASSQGQLNTEAFF. CDR3 DNA sequence: TGCGCCAGCAGCCAGGGACAATTAAACACTGAAGCTTTCTTT.

V gene TRBV11-2 combines with J gene TRBJ1-4, with 8 bases identical to TRBD1. The CDR3 runs to 14 residues. V dropped 5 bases and J dropped 8; count of bases not matched to a gene: 7. Germline values: CDR1 SGHAT, CDR2 FQNNGV. The CDR3 nucleotides are TGTGCCAGCAGCCCCGGACAGGGTTTAGAAAAACTGTTTTTT. Its protein product is CASSPGQGLEKLFF. Based on the CDR3 plus reference TRBV11-2 and TRBJ1-4, the full variable domain is EAGVAQSPRYKIIEKRQSVAFWCNPISGHATLYWYQQILGQGPKLLIQFQNNGVVDDSQLPKDRFSAERLKGVDSTLKIQPAKLEDSAVYLCASSPGQGLEKLFFGSGTQLSVL.

The V and J genes are TRBV2 and TRBJ1-1; a possible D gene is TRBD1 (6 bases). Trimming cost V 5 bases and J 0 bases, with 13 bases left between them. Germline loops: CDR1 SNHLY, CDR2 FYNNEI. The CDR3 runs 15 residues. The chain's CDR3 is CASSITGTLNTEAFF. CDR3 DNA: TGTGCCAGCAGTATCACAGGGACCTTGAACACTGAAGCTTTCTTT.

The chain combines TRBV9 with TRBJ2-5; a weak D match, TRBD2 (7 bases). CDR3 length: 15 amino acids. CDR1 SGDLS and CDR2 YYNGEE come from the germline V gene. V was pared by 2 bases and J by 9 bases, with 20 bases between. The CDR3 DNA reads as TGTGCCAGCAGCGTGGGGGGGGCACTTTCCGAGGCCCAGTACTTC. Translating gives CASSVGGALSEAQYF.

The chain carries TRBV7-3 and TRBJ2-5; D possibly corresponds to TRBD1 (7 bases). This CDR3 region has 23 residues. CDR1 is SGHTA, CDR2 FQGTGA, per germline. V was cut by 1 base and J by 7 bases, with 40 bases left in between. The CDR3 reads CASSLKSGGGERFRGGNRRTQYF. The CDR3 DNA reads TGTGCCAGCAGCTTAAAAAGCGGAGGGGGCGAGCGGTTCCGAGGTGGGAACCGCCGGACCCAGTACTTC. The full variable domain, its missing parts supplied by reference TRBV7-3 and TRBJ2-5, is GAGVSQTPSNKVTEKGKYVELRCDPISGHTALYWYRQSLGQGPEFLIYFQGTGAADDSGLPNDRFFAVRPEGSVSTLKIQRTERGDSAVYLCASSLKSGGGERFRGGNRRTQYFGPGTRLLVL.

The rearrangement links TRBV27 to TRBJ2-7, with 12 bases aligning to TRBD2. The CDR3 has 16 residues. J gave up 6 bases and V 0 bases, and 6 bases lay outside the gene matches. CDR1 and CDR2 (germline): MNHEY, SMNVEV (reference sequence). The CDR3 DNA follows: TGTGCCAGCAGTTTATCGATGCTAGCGGGAGGGCTCGAGCAGTACTTC. It translates to CASSLSMLAGGLEQYF.

This chain links TRBV29-1 with TRBJ1-1; tentative D call: TRBD1 (5 bases). Trimming took 4 bases from V and 6 from J, leaving 15 bases between them. The CDR3 spans 13 residues. Germline CDR1 reads SQVTM; CDR2 reads ANQGSEA. CDR3: CSVVGKRGSEAFF. For the CDR3, the DNA is TGCAGCGTTGTTGGAAAAAGGGGATCTGAAGCTTTCTTT.

This chain connects TRBV10-3 to TRBJ1-5, with D hard to call. Trimming pared 4 bases from V and 5 bases from J, leaving 9 bases between. This CDR3 has 13 residues. In germline, CDR1 is ENHRY, CDR2 SYGVKD. DNA for the CDR3: TGTGCCATCAGTGTTGACACTTATCAGCCCCAGCATTTT. This encodes CAISVDTYQPQHF.

In nucleotides, the CDR3 is TGTGCCAGCAGTTACCGCGGGAGAAGGTTCGATGAGCAGTTCTTC. It encodes CASSYRGRRFDEQFF. The rearrangement uses TRBV6-5 and TRBJ2-1; 7 bases map to TRBD2. The germline V gene encodes CDR1 MNHEY and CDR2 SVGAGI. The ends lost 2 bases at V and 8 bases at J; junction bases unmatched: 9. The CDR3 covers 15 residues.

The rearrangement links TRBV6-5 to TRBJ2-7; D perhaps matches TRBD1 (5 bases). This CDR3 is 15 amino acids long. CDR1 is MNHEY and CDR2 is SVGAGI in the germline V gene. V was pared by 5 bases and J by 6 bases, with 20 bases between. The CDR3 DNA reads as TGTGCCAGCAGTCCTACCAGACAGCGATTGAGCGAGCAGTACTTC. Its translation is CASSPTRQRLSEQYF.

The CDR3 here is CASSEAVSWLVADYNEQFF. CDR3 sequence (DNA): TGTGCCAGCAGTGAAGCGGTGTCCTGGCTCGTAGCTGACTACAATGAGCAGTTCTTC. The chain has TRBV6-1 and TRBJ2-1, with D unresolved. The CDR3 covers 19 residues. Looked up from germline, CDR1 is MNHNS and CDR2 is SASEGT. V was trimmed by 0 bases and J by 3 bases, leaving 21 bases between them.

The CDR3 region is CASNLNNYYGYTF. The DNA for the CDR3 is TGTGCCAGCAATCTCAACAATTACTATGGCTACACCTTC. The J gene is TRBJ1-2, the V gene TRBV12-3 or TRBV12-4; D gene ambiguous. The ends were cut back, 7 bases at V and 3 bases at J, with 12 bases in the middle. This CDR3 contains 13 residues.

The V call is TRBV28, the J call TRBJ2-2; 8 nucleotides agree with TRBD1. CDR3 length: 16 amino acids. The V gene's germline CDR1 is MDHEN and CDR2 SYDVKM. The junction had 9 bases not matched to a gene; V was cut back by 2 bases and J by 7 bases. Here the CDR3 DNA reads TGTGCCAGCAGTTTAACAGGCAGGGGGCGGGTCGGGGAGCTGTTTTTT. The encoded protein is CASSLTGRGRVGELFF.

The J gene is TRBJ1-2, the V gene TRBV10-2; D gene ambiguous. The CDR3 covers 14 residues. Per the germline V gene, CDR1 is WSHSY and CDR2 is SAAADI. The V and J ends lost 2 bases and 0 bases respectively, with 7 bases between them. The CDR3 region has the DNA TGCGCCAGCAGTGAGCCGGGTTCTAACTATGGCTACACCTTC. Translating gives CASSEPGSNYGYTF.

The CDR3 DNA follows: TGCGCCAGCAGCGACGACCAGGGGGCTCTCGGGCGCTACACCTTC. Protein product: CASSDDQGALGRYTF. This chain uses TRBV5-1 with TRBJ1-2; 8 bases map to TRBD1. Germline lookup yields CDR1 SGHRS and CDR2 YFSETQ. This CDR3 is 15 amino acids long. J lost 9 bases, V lost 4 bases, and 14 bases had no gene match.